This TCR beta chain was identified in a study of T cells in Graves' hyperthyroidism and ophthalmopathy. This clonotype was seen many times. Using RNA transcripts as the source, TCR beta CDR3 regions were amplified. HTBI primers were employed in a first-round RT-PCR of the TCR CDR3. From the multiplex PCR reads, TCRdb called clonotypes with MiXCR, one entry per CDR3 protein. The sample carries 350,000 to 400,000 distinct CDR3 sequences, 19% recorded once. CDR3 size: 14 residues. Unmatched junction bases numbered 2, after V lost 3 bases and J lost 1 base. Clinical symptoms, serum thyroxine, TRAb, thyroid ultrasound and orbital computed tomography established diagnosis.

The sample comprised blood. This sequence joins TRBV12-3 or TRBV12-4 and TRBJ2-5; TRBD2 matches at 7 bases. This TCR was recovered from a woman under 30 with Graves' hyperthyroidism. CDR3 sequence (DNA): TGTGCCAGCAGTTTGCGGGGGATCCAAGAGACCCAGTACTTC. Protein product: CASSLRGIQETQYF.